The next 16 T cell receptor beta chains were all read from a single sample in a study of shared clonotypes between healthy human individuals. Profiling relied on immunoSEQ multiplex PCR, and the TCRdb table lists in-frame clones only, not all of them. The sample yields about 520,000 clones, more than 75% seen once. The material sequenced was PBMCs. Receptor source: a woman aged 35 to 49 in good health. Some clones in this sample may be carry-over from other donors' samples.

J is TRBJ1-2 and V is TRBV11-2; TRBD1 is a possible D gene (5 bases). Germline CDR1 SGHAT, CDR2 FQNNGV. CDR3 length: 12 residues. V dropped 1 base and J dropped 13 bases, with 13 bases sitting between them. CDR3 loop: CASSLAQASLTF. The CDR3, as DNA: TGTGCCAGCAGCTTAGCACAGGCTTCTCTCACCTTC.

V and J are TRBV18 and TRBJ1-5; D is unresolved. V gave up 5 bases and J gave up 3 bases, with 11 bases separating them. Germline assignment: CDR1 KGHSH and CDR2 LQKENI. This CDR3 has 14 amino acids. CDR3 amino acids: CASSFEGTNQPQHF. The CDR3 nucleotides read TGTGCCAGCTCATTCGAGGGAACCAATCAGCCCCAGCATTTT.

The count of this clone is one. This sequence joins TRBV7-8 and TRBJ2-2; D is unclear. Germline loops: CDR1 SGHVS, CDR2 FQNEAQ. With 0 bases removed from V and 5 bases from J, the gap between germline ends came to 10 bases. CDR3 length: 15 amino acids. The CDR3 DNA is TGTGCCAGCAGCTTAGCCGCAATGGGGACCGGGGAGCTGTTTTTT. It encodes CASSLAAMGTGELFF.

In this sample, this clone turned up a few times. The gene calls are TRBV7-2 and TRBJ2-3, with TRBD2 matching over 8 bases. CDR1 SGHTA and CDR2 FQGNSA come from the germline V gene. The ends lost 5 bases at V and 5 bases at J; junction bases unmatched: 6. This CDR3 is 14 amino acids long. CDR3 loop: CASSPGTRGDTQYF. The CDR3 nucleotides read TGTGCCAGCAGCCCTGGGACTAGGGGAGATACGCAGTATTTT.

The genes are TRBV7-8 and TRBJ2-3; D ambiguous. The germline V gene has CDR1 SGHVS and CDR2 FQNEAQ. The CDR3 has 15 residues. Trimming stripped 6 bases from V and 0 bases from J, with 13 bases between. CDR3 region: CASRARRISTDTQYF. The CDR3 bases are TGTGCCAGCAGGGCTAGACGGATTAGCACAGATACGCAGTATTTT.

The genes are TRBV19 and TRBJ2-7; no definite D call. This CDR3 contains 11 residues. The V gene's germline CDR1 is LNHDA and CDR2 SQIVND (reference sequence). Trimming took 3 bases from V and 6 from J, leaving 6 bases between them. CDR3 protein: CASSIGSEQYF. The DNA for the CDR3 is TGTGCCAGTAGTATTGGATCCGAGCAGTACTTC.

The chain links TRBV14 to TRBJ2-1; 14 nucleotides align to TRBD2. The CDR3 has 16 amino acids. V dropped 4 bases and J dropped 8; count of bases not matched to a gene: 7. Germline CDR1 and CDR2: SGHDN and FVKESK. The CDR3 loop reads CASSRRLAGGIHEQFF. CDR3 in DNA: TGTGCCAGCAGCCGAAGACTAGCGGGAGGGATCCATGAGCAGTTCTTC.

The chain joins TRBV7-9 to TRBJ2-7; D perhaps matches TRBD2 (5 bases). V shed 3 bases and J shed 2 bases, with 11 bases lying between them. This CDR3 spans 14 amino acids. Germline lookup yields CDR1 SEHNR and CDR2 FQNEAQ (reference sequence). In DNA form, the CDR3 reads TGTGCCAGCAGCTTGGGAGACTACACCTACGAGCAGTACTTC. It specifies CASSLGDYTYEQYF. Filled out from reference TRBV7-9 and TRBJ2-7, the complete variable domain reads DTGVSQNPRHKITKRGQNVTFRCDPISEHNRLYWYRQTLGQGPEFLTYFQNEAQLEKSRLLSDRFSAERPKGSFSTLEIQRTEQGDSAMYLCASSLGDYTYEQYFGPGTRLTVT.

In its sample, this clone was seen once. The CDR3 DNA reads as TGTGCCAGCAGCTTCCGGACTAGCGGGAGGAATGAGCAGTTCTTC. Its protein product is CASSFRTSGRNEQFF. This chain joins TRBV5-5 and TRBJ2-1, with 14 nucleotides matching TRBD2. The trim removed 2 bases at V and 7 bases at J, leaving 2 bases unmatched. The CDR3 has 15 amino acids. Germline assignment: CDR1 SGHKS and CDR2 YYEKEE (reference sequence). The variable domain in full, completed from reference TRBV5-5 and TRBJ2-1, reads DAGVTQSPTHLIKTRGQQVTLRCSPISGHKSVSWYQQVLGQGPQFIFQYYEKEERGRGNFPDRFSARQFPNYSSELNVNALLLGDSALYLCASSFRTSGRNEQFFGPGTRLTVL.

The gene calls are TRBV10-1 and TRBJ2-5; tentative D call: TRBD2 (5 bases). Germline V lookup: CDR1 WNHNN, CDR2 SYGVQD (reference sequence). Trimming shortened V by 3 bases and J by 5 bases, and 34 bases separated the two germline ends. The CDR3 has 21 residues. The CDR3 DNA is TGCGCCAGCAGTGATCCCCACCTAAACGCGGTACCCACATTAGCGTACGAGACCCAGTACTTC. Translation: CASSDPHLNAVPTLAYETQYF.

The V call is TRBV5-5, the J call TRBJ2-5; a possible D gene is TRBD2 (6 bases). V was cut by 0 bases and J by 2 bases, with 14 bases left in between. The CDR3 totals 16 residues. Germline V lookup: CDR1 SGHKS, CDR2 YYEKEE (reference sequence). The CDR3 nucleotides are TGTGCCAGCAGCTTGGACGGCGGGATGGGGCAAGAGACCCAGTACTTC. This codes for CASSLDGGMGQETQYF.

The genes are TRBV30 and TRBJ1-1, with D possibly TRBD1 on 6 matching bases. V dropped 0 bases and J dropped 8 bases, with 13 bases sitting between them. Germline V gene lookup returns CDR1 GTSNPN and CDR2 SVGIG (reference sequence). The CDR3 has 13 residues. DNA of the CDR3: TGTGCCTGGAGTGTAGGTGGACAGACAGAAGCTTTCTTT. It encodes CAWSVGGQTEAFF.

The rearrangement uses TRBV27 and TRBJ2-3, with TRBD2 matching 11 bases. V dropped 5 bases and J dropped 2; count of bases not matched to a gene: 9. CDR3 length equals 17 residues. CDR1 MNHEY and CDR2 SMNVEV come from the germline V gene (reference sequence). The CDR3 nucleotides read TGTGCCAGCAGTAAGGGACTAGCGGAAGCCCTCACAGATACGCAGTATTTT. Translating gives CASSKGLAEALTDTQYF.

The rearrangement links TRBV7-3 to TRBJ2-3, with 8 bases lining up with TRBD2. The CDR3 contains 15 residues. Germline assignment: CDR1 SGHTA and CDR2 FQGTGA. J gave up 3 bases and V 1 base, and 3 bases lay outside the gene matches. In DNA form, the CDR3 reads TGTGCCAGCAGCTTAAATGCGGGAGGTACAGATACGCAGTATTTT. Amino acids: CASSLNAGGTDTQYF.

The CDR3 DNA is TGTGCCAGCAGCTTAGAGATAGGCGCTGAAGCTTTCTTT. Protein product: CASSLEIGAEAFF. The chain is built from TRBV7-9 and TRBJ1-1; D call uncertain. CDR1 and CDR2 (germline): SEHNR, FQNEAQ (reference sequence). This CDR3 contains 13 residues. Trimming removed 1 base from V and 6 bases from J, with 9 bases in between.

V gene TRBV30 combines with J gene TRBJ2-7; D gene uncertain. From germline, CDR1 is GTSNPN and CDR2 SVGIG (reference sequence). Trimming took off 4 bases at V and 0 bases at J, with 13 bases between the two ends. The length of the CDR3 is 14 residues. DNA of the CDR3: TGTGCCTGGAATTCAGGACGGAGCTCCTACGAGCAGTACTTC. Translation: CAWNSGRSSYEQYF. Full variable domain (outside the CDR3, taken from reference TRBV30 and TRBJ2-7): SQTIHQWPATLVQPVGSPLSLECTVEGTSNPNLYWYRQAAGRGLQLLFYSVGIGQISSEVPQNLSASRPQDRQFILSSKKLLLSDSGFYLCAWNSGRSSYEQYFGPGTRLTVT.